Below, 28 T cell receptor beta chains from the same sample are listed, as sequenced in a study of beta chain features in type 1 diabetes. TCRB transcripts that were expressed got sequenced, as all of the isolated RNA had been reverse transcribed. The method was immunoSEQ multiplex PCR; TCRdb's version includes in-frame clones alone and lacks a portion of them. The data hold roughly 250,000 clones, with around 10% observed a single time. Sequencing was performed on naive CD4+ T cells from blood. The receptors were sampled from a woman aged 18-35 years in good health.

This clone was recorded a few times. The V call is TRBV21-1, the J call TRBJ2-7; the tabulated D call, TRBD1, remains unverified against the DNA. TRBV21-1 is described as a pseudogene. The CDR3 sequence is 16 residues long. DNA of the CDR3: TGTGCCAGCAGCACTTACCGGGACAAAGGGAGCTACGAGCAGTACTTC. Protein sequence: CASSTYRDKGSYEQYF.

This rearrangement joins TRBV6-5 to TRBJ1-3; D is ambiguous. Germline V lookup: CDR1 MNHEY, CDR2 SVGAGI. Trimming took off 6 bases at V and 0 bases at J, with 12 bases between the two ends. There are 15 residues in the CDR3. CDR3 nucleotide sequence: TGTGCCAGCAGGCGGGGTGATCCCTCTGGAAACACCATATATTTT. Encoded protein: CASRRGDPSGNTIYF.

The V call is TRBV19, the J call TRBJ2-1, with D unclear. Per the germline V gene, CDR1 is LNHDA and CDR2 is SQIVND (reference sequence). V was cut by 2 bases and J by 6 bases, with 8 bases left in between. This CDR3 comprises 13 residues. DNA for the CDR3: TGTGCCAGTAGTATAAACACGATCAATGAGCAGTTCTTC. Translating gives CASSINTINEQFF. Based on the CDR3 plus reference TRBV19 and TRBJ2-1, the full variable domain is DGGITQSPKYLFRKEGQNVTLSCEQNLNHDAMYWYRQDPGQGLRLIYYSQIVNDFQKGDIAEGYSVSREKKESFPLTVTSAQKNPTAFYLCASSINTINEQFFGPGTRLTVL.

This clone was counted between two and nine times. The rearrangement links TRBV6-1 to TRBJ2-1; D is unresolved. The germline gives CDR1 MNHNS, CDR2 SASEGT. The CDR3 has 16 amino acids. Trimming stripped 2 bases from V and 0 bases from J, with 11 bases between. The CDR3, as DNA: TGTGCCAGCAGTGAACCCTCAGTGCTCTCCTACAATGAGCAGTTCTTC. Residues: CASSEPSVLSYNEQFF.

This clone was detected only a few times. The chain couples TRBV19 to TRBJ2-7, with 7 bases that match TRBD1. The CDR3 covers 13 residues. Germline V CDR1 and CDR2: LNHDA, SQIVND (reference sequence). Trimming cost V 6 bases and J 3 bases; bases outside gene matches: 5. The CDR3 loop reads CASRPTGVYEQYF. CDR3 in DNA: TGTGCCAGTAGACCCACAGGGGTCTACGAGCAGTACTTC.

This clone has just a few counts. The rearrangement links TRBV7-6 to TRBJ2-3; D perhaps matches TRBD1 (5 bases). This CDR3 is 14 amino acids long. V gave up 4 bases and J gave up 3 bases, with 11 bases separating them. Germline V lookup: CDR1 SGHVS, CDR2 FNYEAQ. CDR3 DNA: TGTGCCAGCAGCTCTCGTAGGGGAACAGATACGCAGTATTTT. Protein sequence: CASSSRRGTDTQYF.

This clone was picked up a small number of times. The chain links TRBV2 to TRBJ1-4, with 10 bases that match TRBD1. Germline CDR1 is SNHLY and CDR2 is FYNNEI. This CDR3 is 15 amino acids long. Germline trimming cut 3 bases from V and 8 bases from J; bases unmatched to any gene: 6. Written as DNA, the CDR3 is TGTGCCAGCAGTGACGTACGGACAGGGGGGGAAAAACTGTTTTTT. This gives the protein CASSDVRTGGEKLFF.

V usage is TRBV5-1 and J usage is TRBJ2-3; 7 bases are a match to TRBD1. V was clipped by 0 bases and J by 1 base; unmatched bases: 8. Per germline, CDR1 SGHRS and CDR2 YFSETQ. CDR3 length equals 17 residues. CDR3 sequence reads: CASSLGRQGVRTDTQYF. The CDR3 region has the DNA TGCGCCAGCAGCTTGGGGCGCCAGGGGGTGCGCACAGATACGCAGTATTTT.

This clone came up a few times. The CDR3, as DNA: TGTGCCAGCAGCTCGCTGTGGGGGCCTTATGGCTACACCTTC. Amino acid sequence: CASSSLWGPYGYTF. The gene calls are TRBV5-6 and TRBJ1-2; the D gene is possibly TRBD1 (6 bases). The CDR3 extends over 14 amino acids. V lost 3 bases, J lost 5 bases, and 14 bases lay in between. Germline V lookup: CDR1 SGHDT, CDR2 YYEEEE.

This clone has just a few counts. The chain carries TRBV30 and TRBJ1-5; the D is unclear. Deletions cut 5 bases from V and 2 bases from J, with 22 bases between. Germline assignment: CDR1 GTSNPN and CDR2 SVGIG (reference sequence). This CDR3 has 17 residues. Written as DNA, the CDR3 is TGTGCCTGGGGATCCCGGGAGCCGCCTGTTGGCAATCAGCCCCAGCATTTT. This translates into CAWGSREPPVGNQPQHF.

In this sample, this clone turned up a few times. CDR3 bases: TGTGCCAGCAGCACCCCTAGCGGGAAGGGCTCCTACAATGAGCAGTTCTTC. It specifies CASSTPSGKGSYNEQFF. The rearrangement uses TRBV21-1 and TRBJ2-1; TRBD2, the table's D call, was not compared with the DNA. TRBV21-1 is annotated as a pseudogene. This CDR3 has 17 amino acids.

The rearrangement links TRBV5-6 to TRBJ1-2; D remains unclear. This CDR3 has 14 amino acids. V lost 2 bases, J lost 5 bases, and 13 bases lay in between. Germline-derived CDR1 and CDR2 are SGHDT and YYEEEE. The CDR3 nucleotides are TGTGCCAGCAGCTTTTGGAAGGGAGAGTATGGCTACACCTTC. It translates to CASSFWKGEYGYTF.

This clone has more than one count but fewer than ten. The CDR3 bases are TGTGCCAGCAGCTTAGGTGGCAGGGGGCAGCCCCAGCATTTT. It specifies CASSLGGRGQPQHF. The chain carries TRBV11-1 and TRBJ1-5; TRBD1 aligns across 7 bases. This CDR3 has 14 amino acids. Germline V gene data show CDR1 as SGHAT and CDR2 as FQDESV (reference sequence). With 1 base clipped from V and 7 bases from J, the junction kept 4 bases outside the gene matches.

The chain recombines TRBV4-1 with TRBJ1-1; 8 positions match TRBD1. The length of the CDR3 is 19 residues. Germline CDR1 MGHRA, CDR2 YSYEKL. The J segment lost 0 bases and the V segment lost 2 bases, leaving 14 bases of the junction unmatched. As DNA, the CDR3 is TGCGCCAGCAGCCAAATTCTCCCGGGACAGGCTCAAATGAACACTGAAGCTTTCTTT. Its protein product is CASSQILPGQAQMNTEAFF.

CDR3 DNA: TGCGCCAGCAGCTCAGGGTCAGCGGGAGTCAACATTCAGTACTTC. It encodes CASSSGSAGVNIQYF. The chain recombines TRBV5-1 with TRBJ2-4, with 8 bases matching TRBD2. With V trimmed by 3 bases and J by 7 bases, 9 bases remained unmatched. Germline loops: CDR1 SGHRS, CDR2 YFSETQ. This CDR3 has 15 residues.

This clone showed up just a few times. The CDR3 protein is CASSLEPGVSNQPQHF. The CDR3 DNA reads TGTGCCAGCAGCTTAGAGCCAGGGGTGAGCAATCAGCCCCAGCATTTT. This chain uses TRBV7-2 with TRBJ1-5; D might be TRBD1 (6 bases). The CDR3 is 16 amino acids. Germline CDR1 is SGHTA and CDR2 is FQGNSA. V lost 1 base, J lost 1 base, and 11 bases lay in between.

This clone occurred a few times. V usage is TRBV10-3 and J usage is TRBJ2-2; D is perhaps TRBD1 (5 bases). Between the trimmed V and J ends, which lost 6 bases and 0 bases, there was a span of 8 bases. The germline V gene encodes CDR1 ENHRY and CDR2 SYGVKD. The CDR3 runs to 14 residues. In DNA, the CDR3 is TGTGCCATCAGAGGGGATTCGAACACCGGGGAGCTGTTTTTT. Its protein product is CAIRGDSNTGELFF.

The CDR3 DNA reads as TGTGCCAGTAGTGGAGCGGGGGACTCCTACAATGAGCAGTTCTTC. Residues: CASSGAGDSYNEQFF. The chain has TRBV19 and TRBJ2-1; the match to TRBD2 covers 8 bases. The V segment lost 5 bases and the J segment 0 bases; nucleotides outside the gene matches: 3. CDR1 LNHDA and CDR2 SQIVND come from the germline V gene (reference sequence). This CDR3 has 15 residues. Full variable domain (missing parts from reference TRBV19 and TRBJ2-1): DGGITQSPKYLFRKEGQNVTLSCEQNLNHDAMYWYRQDPGQGLRLIYYSQIVNDFQKGDIAEGYSVSREKKESFPLTVTSAQKNPTAFYLCASSGAGDSYNEQFFGPGTRLTVL.

The chain uses TRBV11-2 and TRBJ1-1; no reliable D call. Between the trimmed V and J ends, which lost 3 bases and 1 base, there was a span of 6 bases. This CDR3 contains 13 residues. Looked up from germline, CDR1 is SGHAT and CDR2 is FQNNGV. The CDR3 region is CASSLLANTEAFF. For the CDR3, the DNA is TGTGCCAGCAGCTTGCTGGCGAACACTGAAGCTTTCTTT.

The chain is built from TRBV30 and TRBJ2-7, with 7 bases matching TRBD2. Trimming took 0 bases from V and 6 from J; bases not matched to a gene: 8. The CDR3 contains 14 residues. Germline V gene lookup returns CDR1 GTSNPN and CDR2 SVGIG (reference sequence). The CDR3 coding sequence is TGTGCCTGGAGTGTACGGCGGGGGAGTTCCGAGCAGTACTTC. Protein sequence: CAWSVRRGSSEQYF.

The chain uses TRBV25-1 and TRBJ1-2; D perhaps matches TRBD1 (5 bases). The CDR3 is made up of 13 amino acids. The germline V gene has CDR1 MGHDK and CDR2 SYGVNS. Trimming pared 1 base from V and 7 bases from J, leaving 10 bases between. This CDR3 is CASSEFRGGGYTF. The CDR3 DNA reads TGTGCCAGCAGTGAATTTAGGGGCGGTGGCTACACCTTC.

A note on this clone: The junction differs from germline at one of its ends, possibly a read error. This CDR3 reads CASRSGQGRWF. CDR3 DNA sequence: TGTGCCAGCAGATCGGGACAGGGCCGGTGGTTC. The rearrangement joins TRBV6-1 to TRBJ1-2; 9 bases align to TRBD1. Germline V CDR1 and CDR2: MNHNS, SASEGT. This CDR3 is built from 11 residues.

This clone showed up many times. CDR3 residues: CASSSGETQYF. The CDR3 DNA sequence: TGTGCCAGCAGCTCGGGGGAGACCCAGTACTTC. The rearrangement joins TRBV7-9 to TRBJ2-5; possibly TRBD2 for D (5 bases). The ends were cut back, 4 bases at V and 5 bases at J, with 5 bases in the middle. The germline V gene encodes CDR1 SEHNR and CDR2 FQNEAQ (reference sequence). The CDR3 sequence is 11 residues long.

V gene TRBV18 combines with J gene TRBJ1-1, with D tentatively TRBD1 (6 bases). Germline values: CDR1 KGHSH, CDR2 LQKENI. The V gene lost 1 base and the J gene lost 6 bases, with 12 bases spanning the gap. CDR3 length: 14 residues. The CDR3 here is CASSPLPGAAEAFF. The DNA for the CDR3 is TGTGCCAGCTCACCACTCCCAGGGGCCGCTGAAGCTTTCTTT.

This clone was recorded a few times. The J gene is TRBJ2-1, the V gene TRBV7-3; a weak D match, TRBD1 (8 bases). Deletions cut 5 bases from V and 8 bases from J, with 22 bases between. The CDR3 contains 16 residues. Germline-derived CDR1 and CDR2 are SGHTA and FQGTGA. Written as DNA, the CDR3 is TGTGCCAGCAGCCATTACAGGGGGGCGGGGGTGGATGAGCAGTTCTTC. Translation gives CASSHYRGAGVDEQFF.

This clone was seen more than once but under ten times. The chain couples TRBV6-5 to TRBJ1-6, with 10 bases matching TRBD1. Germline CDR1 reads MNHEY; CDR2 reads SVGAGI. The trim removed 5 bases at V and 8 bases at J, leaving 3 bases unmatched. CDR3 size: 14 residues. CDR3 bases: TGTGCCAGCAGTCAGACAGGGGGCTATTCACCCCTCCACTTT. Encoded protein: CASSQTGGYSPLHF.

This clone came up a few times. The gene calls are TRBV25-1 and TRBJ2-1, with TRBD2 identical over 13 bases. The CDR3 has 15 amino acids. V gave up 6 bases and J gave up 7 bases; unmatched junction bases: 6. Germline CDR1 and CDR2: MGHDK and SYGVNS. The CDR3 sequence: CASSHGTSGENEQFF. CDR3 bases: TGTGCCAGCAGCCACGGGACTAGCGGGGAAAATGAGCAGTTCTTC.

The genes are TRBV7-3 and TRBJ2-3, with 10 bases that match TRBD2. CDR1 and CDR2 from the germline V gene are SGHTA and FQGTGA. The V and J ends lost 3 bases and 2 bases, in that order; junction bases with no gene match: 8. The CDR3 is made up of 17 amino acids. CDR3 in amino acids: CASSLRSGGDSTDTQYF. The DNA of the CDR3 is TGTGCCAGCAGCTTGCGGAGCGGGGGGGACTCCACAGATACGCAGTATTTT.